This T cell receptor beta chain came from a study of blood T cell repertoires in COVID-19. The overall study: PBMCs, B-cell-depleted T cells, or T cells provided the cDNA or gDNA that made up the material.

Germline V gene sequence: CDR1 SNHLY, CDR2 FYNNEI. Trimming removed 6 bases at V and 7 bases at J, with 18 bases between. The CDR3 runs to 15 residues. TCRdb's copy holds only in-frame clones and misses some; the assay was immunoSEQ multiplex PCR. Of about 130,000 clones in the sample, over 75% were seen once. The source is a woman of 80 years or more with acute or convalescent COVID-19. This chain links TRBV2 with TRBJ1-4; D is possibly TRBD1 (5 bases). Sequenced material: peripheral blood. The CDR3 region has the DNA TGTGCCAGCAGATACGGGACTTTTGAGGGTGAAAAACTGTTTTTT. Its protein product is CASRYGTFEGEKLFF.